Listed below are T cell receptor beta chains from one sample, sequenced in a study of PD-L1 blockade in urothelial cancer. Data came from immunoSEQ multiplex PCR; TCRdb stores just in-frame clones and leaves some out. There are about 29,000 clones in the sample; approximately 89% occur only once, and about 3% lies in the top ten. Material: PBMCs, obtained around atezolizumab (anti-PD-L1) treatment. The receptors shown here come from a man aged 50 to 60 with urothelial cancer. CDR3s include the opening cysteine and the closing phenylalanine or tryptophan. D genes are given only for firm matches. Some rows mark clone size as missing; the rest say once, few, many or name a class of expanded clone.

cdr3_nt: TGTGCCAGCGCCGAGGGGGTCTATGGCTACACCTTC; cdr3_aa: CASAEGVYGYTF; clone_size: .; v_call: TRBV2; d_call: .; j_call: TRBJ1-2
cdr3_nt: TGTGCCTGGAACCGACAGGAGATGAACACTGAAGCTTTCTTT; cdr3_aa: CAWNRQEMNTEAFF; clone_size: few; v_call: TRBV30; d_call: .; j_call: TRBJ1-1
cdr3_nt: TGTGCCATCAGGGCTCCACAGGGGGCGCGCGAGCAGTACTTC; cdr3_aa: CAIRAPQGAREQYF; clone_size: .; v_call: TRBV10-3; d_call: TRBD1; j_call: TRBJ2-7
cdr3_nt: TGTGCCAGTAGTATAGGGGAGGGGCTCTACGAGCAGTACTTC; cdr3_aa: CASSIGEGLYEQYF; clone_size: .; v_call: TRBV19; d_call: TRBD2; j_call: TRBJ2-7
cdr3_nt: TGTGCCAGCAGCTCATACCAGGGGGCGCGCTCCTACGAGCAGTACTTC; cdr3_aa: CASSSYQGARSYEQYF; clone_size: .; v_call: TRBV28; d_call: TRBD1; j_call: TRBJ2-7
cdr3_nt: TGTGCCAGCAGCTTTGGACTAGTATCGTACGAGCAGTACTTC; cdr3_aa: CASSFGLVSYEQYF; clone_size: .; v_call: TRBV5-6; d_call: TRBD2; j_call: TRBJ2-7
cdr3_nt: TGTGCCAGCTCGCGAGCCCCACAGGCCAACTATGGCTACACCTTC; cdr3_aa: CASSRAPQANYGYTF; clone_size: few; v_call: TRBV18; d_call: .; j_call: TRBJ1-2
cdr3_nt: TGTGCCAGCACCTTAAGCCCCACCCGACTGTATTTT; cdr3_aa: CASTLSPTRLYF; clone_size: once; v_call: TRBV7-9; d_call: .; j_call: TRBJ2-3
cdr3_nt: TGCGCCAGCAGCTTGCCTAGCGGGGGGTTAAATGAGCAGTTCTTC; cdr3_aa: CASSLPSGGLNEQFF; clone_size: .; v_call: TRBV5-1; d_call: TRBD2; j_call: TRBJ2-1
cdr3_nt: TGTGCCAGCAGCTCAGAACGGGGCGGGAGCTCCTACGAGCAGTACTTC; cdr3_aa: CASSSERGGSSYEQYF; clone_size: .; v_call: TRBV5-4; d_call: TRBD2; j_call: TRBJ2-7
cdr3_nt: TGTGCCAGCAGAGACATTTTTAACTATGGCTACACCTTC; cdr3_aa: CASRDIFNYGYTF; clone_size: .; v_call: TRBV25-1; d_call: .; j_call: TRBJ1-2
cdr3_nt: TGCGCCAGCAGCCCGACAGGGCCTTATAATTCACCCCTCCACTTT; cdr3_aa: CASSPTGPYNSPLHF; clone_size: .; v_call: TRBV5-1; d_call: TRBD1; j_call: TRBJ1-6
cdr3_nt: TGCGCCAGCAGCCCCGGGACAGGACTTCTGAACACTGAAGCTTTCTTT; cdr3_aa: CASSPGTGLLNTEAFF; clone_size: .; v_call: TRBV5-1; d_call: TRBD1; j_call: TRBJ1-1
cdr3_nt: TGTGCCAGCAGCTTAGATAGCCTAGCGGGATACAATGAGCAGTTCTTC; cdr3_aa: CASSLDSLAGYNEQFF; clone_size: .; v_call: TRBV11-2; d_call: TRBD2; j_call: TRBJ2-1
cdr3_nt: TGTGCCAGCAGTTTATTTGCAGGGGAATCAAAATCTTATGGCTACACCTTC; cdr3_aa: CASSLFAGESKSYGYTF; clone_size: once; v_call: TRBV27; d_call: .; j_call: TRBJ1-2
cdr3_nt: TGTGCCAGCAGCCCGGACAGGGGCGAGCAGTACTTC; cdr3_aa: CASSPDRGEQYF; clone_size: .; v_call: TRBV28; d_call: TRBD1; j_call: TRBJ2-7
cdr3_nt: TGTGCCAGCAGCTTAGGACTAGCGGGGGGACAAGAGACCCAGTACTTC; cdr3_aa: CASSLGLAGGQETQYF; clone_size: .; v_call: TRBV11-2; d_call: TRBD2; j_call: TRBJ2-5
cdr3_nt: TGCGCCAGCAGCTTCAGAAGCGGTCCCTACGAGCAGTACTTC; cdr3_aa: CASSFRSGPYEQYF; clone_size: .; v_call: TRBV5-1; d_call: .; j_call: TRBJ2-7
cdr3_nt: TGCGCCAGCAGCCCCGGGACAGGCTCCTACGAGCAGTACTTC; cdr3_aa: CASSPGTGSYEQYF; clone_size: .; v_call: TRBV5-1; d_call: TRBD1; j_call: TRBJ2-7
cdr3_nt: TGTGCCAGCAGCGCGGGCCGGGTCAATGAGCAGTTCTTC; cdr3_aa: CASSAGRVNEQFF; clone_size: .; v_call: TRBV7-2; d_call: .; j_call: TRBJ2-1
cdr3_nt: TGTGCCAGCAGCTTACTAGGGCCTAACTATGGCTACACCTTC; cdr3_aa: CASSLLGPNYGYTF; clone_size: .; v_call: TRBV5-5; d_call: .; j_call: TRBJ1-2
cdr3_nt: TGTGCCAGCAGCGGAAGTGTAGCGGGAGCCACGAATGAGCAGTTCTTC; cdr3_aa: CASSGSVAGATNEQFF; clone_size: .; v_call: TRBV9; d_call: TRBD2; j_call: TRBJ2-1
cdr3_nt: TGTGCCAGCAGCGCTAACAAAGACAAGCAGTACTTC; cdr3_aa: CASSANKDKQYF; clone_size: once; v_call: TRBV7-6; d_call: .; j_call: TRBJ2-7
cdr3_nt: TGTGCCAGCAGCCCCCGGACTGCTGATCAGCCCCAGCATTTT; cdr3_aa: CASSPRTADQPQHF; clone_size: .; v_call: TRBV7-2; d_call: .; j_call: TRBJ1-5
cdr3_nt: TGTGCCAGCAGCCGTGGGACAGGGGCCTACGAGCAGTACTTC; cdr3_aa: CASSRGTGAYEQYF; clone_size: .; v_call: TRBV6-5; d_call: TRBD1; j_call: TRBJ2-7
cdr3_nt: TGTGCCACCAGCAGTAAAGCGGGAGGGCCGAATGAGCAGTTCTTC; cdr3_aa: CATSSKAGGPNEQFF; clone_size: .; v_call: TRBV15; d_call: TRBD2; j_call: TRBJ2-1
cdr3_nt: TGTGCCAGCAGCTGGACCACCCGGCAGGGGGCCCTTTACAATGAGCAGTTCTTC; cdr3_aa: CASSWTTRQGALYNEQFF; clone_size: .; v_call: TRBV7-9; d_call: TRBD1; j_call: TRBJ2-1
cdr3_nt: TGTGCCACCCGAGGGCGGCAGAACACTGAAGCTTTCTTT; cdr3_aa: CATRGRQNTEAFF; clone_size: few; v_call: TRBV27; d_call: .; j_call: TRBJ1-1
cdr3_nt: TGCGCCAGCAGTGAGCGGACAAATAATATCAGAAACACCATATATTTT; cdr3_aa: CASSERTNNIRNTIYF; clone_size: .; v_call: TRBV10-2; d_call: .; j_call: TRBJ1-3